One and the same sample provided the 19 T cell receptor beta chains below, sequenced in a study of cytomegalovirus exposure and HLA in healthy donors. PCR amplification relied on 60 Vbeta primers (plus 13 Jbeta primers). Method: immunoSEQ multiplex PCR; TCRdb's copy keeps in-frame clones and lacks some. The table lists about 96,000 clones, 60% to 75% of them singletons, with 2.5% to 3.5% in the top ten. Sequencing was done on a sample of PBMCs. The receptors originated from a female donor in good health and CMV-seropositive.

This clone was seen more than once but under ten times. CDR3 sequence reads: CASGTSGLEQYF. The CDR3 region has the DNA TGTGCCAGTGGGACTAGCGGCCTCGAGCAGTACTTC. The rearrangement links TRBV6-5 to TRBJ2-7; TRBD2 aligns across 11 bases. Germline lookup yields CDR1 MNHEY and CDR2 SVGAGI. The CDR3 totals 12 residues. With V trimmed by 9 bases and J by 6 bases, 4 bases remained unmatched.

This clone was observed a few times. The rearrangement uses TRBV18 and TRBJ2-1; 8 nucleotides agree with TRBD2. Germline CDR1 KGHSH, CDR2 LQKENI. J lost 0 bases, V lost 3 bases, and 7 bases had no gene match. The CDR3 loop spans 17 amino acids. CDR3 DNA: TGTGCCAGCTCACCCCAGTGGGCGGGAGGCTCCTACAATGAGCAGTTCTTC. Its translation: CASSPQWAGGSYNEQFF.

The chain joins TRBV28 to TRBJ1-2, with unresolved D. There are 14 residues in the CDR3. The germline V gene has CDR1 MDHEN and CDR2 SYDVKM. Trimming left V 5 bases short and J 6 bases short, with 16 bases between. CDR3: CASSGRARGDGYTF. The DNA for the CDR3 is TGTGCCAGCAGTGGGAGGGCCCGCGGGGATGGCTACACCTTC.

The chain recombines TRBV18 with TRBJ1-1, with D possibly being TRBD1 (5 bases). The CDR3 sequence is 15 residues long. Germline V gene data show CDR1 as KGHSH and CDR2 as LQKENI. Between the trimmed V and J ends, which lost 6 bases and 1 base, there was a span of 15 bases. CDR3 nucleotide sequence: TGTGCCAGCTCCTTACGTTGGGGCACGAACACTGAAGCTTTCTTT. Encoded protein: CASSLRWGTNTEAFF.

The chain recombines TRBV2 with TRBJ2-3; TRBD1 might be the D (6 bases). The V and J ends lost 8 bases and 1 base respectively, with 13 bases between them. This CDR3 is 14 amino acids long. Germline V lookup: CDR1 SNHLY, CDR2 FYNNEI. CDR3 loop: CASGLAGGTDTQYF. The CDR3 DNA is TGTGCCAGCGGGTTAGCAGGGGGCACAGATACGCAGTATTTT.

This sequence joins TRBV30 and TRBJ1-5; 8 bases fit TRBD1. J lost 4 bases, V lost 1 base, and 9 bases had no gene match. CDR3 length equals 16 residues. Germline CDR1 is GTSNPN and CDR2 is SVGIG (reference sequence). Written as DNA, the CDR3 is TGTGCCTGGAGTGACAGGGGGGTGGCTTATAATCAGCCCCAGCATTTT. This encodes CAWSDRGVAYNQPQHF.

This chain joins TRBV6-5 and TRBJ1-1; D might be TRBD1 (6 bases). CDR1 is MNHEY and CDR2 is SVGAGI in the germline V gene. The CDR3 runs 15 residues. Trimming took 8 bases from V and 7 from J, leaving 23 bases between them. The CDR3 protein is CASWTLGRGTDEAFF. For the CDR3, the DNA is TGTGCCAGCTGGACATTGGGGAGGGGGACCGATGAAGCTTTCTTT.

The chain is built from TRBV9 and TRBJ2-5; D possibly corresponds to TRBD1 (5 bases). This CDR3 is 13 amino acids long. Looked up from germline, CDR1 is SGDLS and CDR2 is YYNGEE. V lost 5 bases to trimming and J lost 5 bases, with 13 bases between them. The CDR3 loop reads CASSGRVSETQYF. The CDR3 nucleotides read TGTGCCAGCAGTGGCAGGGTCTCGGAGACCCAGTACTTC. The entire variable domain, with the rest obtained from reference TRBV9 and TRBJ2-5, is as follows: DSGVTQTPKHLITATGQRVTLRCSPRSGDLSVYWYQQSLDQGLQFLIQYYNGEERAKGNILERFSAQQFPDLHSELNLSSLELGDSALYFCASSGRVSETQYFGPGTRLLVL.

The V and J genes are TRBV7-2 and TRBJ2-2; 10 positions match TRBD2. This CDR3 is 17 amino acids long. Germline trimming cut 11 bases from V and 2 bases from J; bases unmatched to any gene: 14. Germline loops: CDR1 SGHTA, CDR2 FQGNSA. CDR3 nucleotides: TGTGCCGGAGTCACGCGACTAGCGGGTTTCAACACCGGGGAGCTGTTTTTT. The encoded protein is CAGVTRLAGFNTGELFF.

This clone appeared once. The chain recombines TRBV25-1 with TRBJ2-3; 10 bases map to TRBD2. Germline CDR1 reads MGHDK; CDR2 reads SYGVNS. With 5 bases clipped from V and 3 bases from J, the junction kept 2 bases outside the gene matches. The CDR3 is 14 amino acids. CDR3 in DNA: TGTGCCAGCAGTTTAGCGGGGGGTACAGATACGCAGTATTTT. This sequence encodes CASSLAGGTDTQYF.

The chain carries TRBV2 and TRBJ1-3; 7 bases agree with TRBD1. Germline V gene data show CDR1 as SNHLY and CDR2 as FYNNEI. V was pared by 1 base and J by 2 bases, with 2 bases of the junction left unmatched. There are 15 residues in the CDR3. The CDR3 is CASSEGQGAGNTIYF. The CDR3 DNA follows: TGTGCCAGCAGTGAAGGGCAGGGGGCTGGAAACACCATATATTTT.

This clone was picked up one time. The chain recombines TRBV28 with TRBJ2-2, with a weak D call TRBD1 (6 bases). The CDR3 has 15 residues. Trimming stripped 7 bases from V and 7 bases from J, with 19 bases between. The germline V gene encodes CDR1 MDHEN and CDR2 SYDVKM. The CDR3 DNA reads TGTGCCAGCAAGTTCGGAACAGGGTACGGCGGGGAGCTGTTTTTT. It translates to CASKFGTGYGGELFF.

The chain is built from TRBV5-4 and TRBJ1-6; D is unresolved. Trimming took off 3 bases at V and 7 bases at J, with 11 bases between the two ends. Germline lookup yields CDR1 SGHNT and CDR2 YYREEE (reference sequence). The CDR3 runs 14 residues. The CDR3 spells CASSYREGNSPLHF. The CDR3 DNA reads TGTGCCAGCAGCTACCGGGAAGGGAATTCACCCCTCCACTTT. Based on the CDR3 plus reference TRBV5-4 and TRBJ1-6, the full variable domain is ETGVTQSPTHLIKTRGQQVTLRCSSQSGHNTVSWYQQALGQGPQFIFQYYREEENGRGNFPPRFSGLQFPNYSSELNVNALELDDSALYLCASSYREGNSPLHFGNGTRLTVT.

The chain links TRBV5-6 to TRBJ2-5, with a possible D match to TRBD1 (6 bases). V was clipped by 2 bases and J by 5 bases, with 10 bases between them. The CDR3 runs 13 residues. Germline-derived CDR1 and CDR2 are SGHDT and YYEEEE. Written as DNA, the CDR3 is TGTGCCAGCAGCTTTACAGGGCGGGAGACCCAGTACTTC. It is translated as CASSFTGRETQYF.

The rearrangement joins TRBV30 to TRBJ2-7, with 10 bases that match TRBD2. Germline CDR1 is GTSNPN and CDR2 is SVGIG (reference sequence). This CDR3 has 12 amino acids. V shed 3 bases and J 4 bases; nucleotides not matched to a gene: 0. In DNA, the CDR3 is TGTGCCTGGAGGGGACTAGCGTACGAGCAGTACTTC. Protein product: CAWRGLAYEQYF.

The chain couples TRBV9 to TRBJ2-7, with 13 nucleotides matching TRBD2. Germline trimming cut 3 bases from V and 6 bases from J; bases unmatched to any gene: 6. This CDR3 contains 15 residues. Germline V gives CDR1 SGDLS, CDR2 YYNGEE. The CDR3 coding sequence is TGTGCCAGCAGCGGTGGACTAGCGGGAGATTTCGAGCAGTACTTC. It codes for CASSGGLAGDFEQYF.

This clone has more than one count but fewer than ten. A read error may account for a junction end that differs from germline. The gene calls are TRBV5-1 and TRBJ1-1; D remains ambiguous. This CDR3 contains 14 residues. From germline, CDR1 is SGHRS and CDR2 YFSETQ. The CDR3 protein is CASRVFGTNSEAFF. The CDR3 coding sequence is TGCGCCAGCAGAGTTTTCGGAACGAACAGTGAAGCTTTCTTT. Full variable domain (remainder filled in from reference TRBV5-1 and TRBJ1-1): KAGVTQTPRYLIKTRGQQVTLSCSPISGHRSVSWYQQTPGQGLQFLFEYFSETQRNKGNFPGRFSGRQFSNSRSEMNVSTLELGDSALYLCASRVFGTNSEAFFGQGTRLTVV.

The CDR3 DNA reads TGTGCCAGCAGCCTCCGGGGGGTTGGCACTGAAGCTTTCTTT. It specifies CASSLRGVGTEAFF. V usage is TRBV13 and J usage is TRBJ1-1; D might be TRBD1 (5 bases). The V gene lost 5 bases and the J gene lost 4 bases, with 14 bases spanning the gap. Germline values: CDR1 PRHDT, CDR2 FYEKMQ (reference sequence). CDR3 size: 14 residues.

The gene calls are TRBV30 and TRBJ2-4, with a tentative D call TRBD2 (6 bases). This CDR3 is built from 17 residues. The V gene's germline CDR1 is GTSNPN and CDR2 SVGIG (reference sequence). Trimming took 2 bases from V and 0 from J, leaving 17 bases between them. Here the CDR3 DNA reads TGTGCCTGGAGTCGTGCCGGGGTAGCGGTAGCCAAAAACATTCAGTACTTC. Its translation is CAWSRAGVAVAKNIQYF.